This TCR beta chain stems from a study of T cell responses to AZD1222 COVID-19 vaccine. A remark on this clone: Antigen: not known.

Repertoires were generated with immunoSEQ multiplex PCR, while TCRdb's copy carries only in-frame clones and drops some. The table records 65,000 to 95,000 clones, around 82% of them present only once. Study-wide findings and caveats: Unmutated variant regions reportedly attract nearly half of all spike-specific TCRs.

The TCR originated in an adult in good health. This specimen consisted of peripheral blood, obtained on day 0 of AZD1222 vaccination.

The CDR3 spells CASSSRDRVNSPLHF. Written as DNA, the CDR3 is TGTGCCAGCAGTTCCCGGGACAGGGTTAATTCACCCCTCCACTTT. The chain employs TRBV6-1 and TRBJ1-6, with 9 bases lining up with TRBD1. Germline CDR1 is MNHNS and CDR2 is SASEGT. CDR3 length equals 15 residues. V gave up 5 bases and J gave up 6 bases; unmatched junction bases: 5.